The rows below give T cell receptor beta chains drawn from one sample of a study of blood T cell repertoires in COVID-19. The protocol was immunoSEQ multiplex PCR, while the TCRdb copy is restricted to in-frame clones and leaves out a portion. The table has 210,000 or so clones, around 80% seen once. The sequenced sample was peripheral blood. The receptors derive from a human donor in a cohort sampled during active COVID-19. Both conserved end residues are part of each CDR3. Each record gives: V gene, clone size, J gene, D gene, CDR3 DNA, CDR3 protein. A D gene is named only where the DNA matches it firmly. The size field is filled for only some rows; it gives once, few, many or a size class.

TRBV3-1/TRBV3-2	-	TRBJ2-5	TRBD1	TGTGCCAGCAGCCAGACAGGGTCAGGCGGGGAGACCCAGTACTTC	CASSQTGSGGETQYF
TRBV27	once	TRBJ2-5	-	TGTGCCAGCAGTTTGGCAGGGACCCAGTACTTC	CASSLAGTQYF
TRBV19	-	TRBJ2-1	-	TGTGCCAGTACGGTTTACAATGAGCAGTTCTTC	CASTVYNEQFF
TRBV5-1	few	TRBJ1-6	-	TGCGCCAGCAGCTTGGTATTACCCACCGGAGATAATTCACCCCTCCACTTT	CASSLVLPTGDNSPLHF
TRBV18	-	TRBJ2-7	-	TGTGCCAGCTCAGATGACAGGCGCTACGAGCAGTACTTC	CASSDDRRYEQYF
TRBV3-1/TRBV3-2	-	TRBJ1-3	-	TGTGCCAGCAGCCAAGGGACCGGGGGCTCTGGAAACACCATATATTTT	CASSQGTGGSGNTIYF
TRBV28	-	TRBJ2-6	-	TGTGCCAGCGTGACAGCGTACTCTGGGGCCAACGTCCTGACTTTC	CASVTAYSGANVLTF
TRBV19	-	TRBJ2-5	TRBD1	TGTGCCAGTAAGGCACCGGGACAGGGGGCGGAGACCCAGTACTTC	CASKAPGQGAETQYF
TRBV24-1	-	TRBJ1-5	-	TGTGCCACCTCCAGAGGGATGGGGAATCAGCCCCAGCATTTT	CATSRGMGNQPQHF
TRBV18	-	TRBJ2-6	-	TGTGCCAGCTCGTCTACTCTCGGGATTTCTGGGGCCAACGTCCTGACTTTC	CASSSTLGISGANVLTF
TRBV2	-	TRBJ1-6	-	TGTGCCAGCAGTGAATCGGGGACACACAATTCACCCCTCCACTTT	CASSESGTHNSPLHF
TRBV5-1	-	TRBJ1-1	-	TGCGCCAGCACCAAGACAGTAAACACTGAAGCTTTCTTT	CASTKTVNTEAFF